Reported below is one TCR beta chain. This sample was taken from a study of post-analysis software for immune sequencing data. Libraries were made from TCR beta cDNA, and they carried unique molecular identifiers. When about 0.85 to 11 million T cells were used, they gave 500,000 or so cDNA molecules. TCRdb recomputed calls from the PCR reads with MiXCR, one row per CDR3 protein. Of roughly 650,000 distinct CDR3 sequences listed, over 45% were seen once; the top ten hold around 11%. The material sequenced was blood. This TCR came from a girl aged 2 to 10 with multiple sclerosis.

The DNA of the CDR3 is TGTGCCAGCAGTTATAAAAATACGGGACAACCCTCGTATGGCTACACCTTC. Its translation is CASSYKNTGQPSYGYTF. The chain has TRBV6-2 or TRBV6-3 and TRBJ1-2; D may be TRBD1 (6 bases). Germline lookup yields CDR1 MNHEY and CDR2 SVGEGT. Trimming pared 3 bases from V and 5 bases from J, leaving 22 bases between. CDR3 size: 17 residues.